This TCR beta chain was captured by sequencing in a study of blood T cell repertoires in COVID-19. Background on the study: The origin of the acute and convalescent COVID-19 samples was the United States, Italy and Spain. T cells, B-cell-depleted T cells, or PBMCs provided the cDNA or gDNA that served as material.

This clone has only a few counts. Authors' processing steps: By means of reference gene primer amplification, nucleated cell counts were estimated. TCRdb keeps only in-frame clones here, not all; method: immunoSEQ multiplex PCR. The V and J calls and the clone size are those of that table, but D and trimming were determined from the DNA. Here the sample spans 50,000 to 70,000 clones, around 85% being singletons. The TCR comes from a man in his sixties or seventies with active COVID-19. Sequences were obtained from peripheral blood.

This CDR3 is CASSPRGGSGTGELFF. The CDR3 DNA sequence: TGTGCCAGCAGCCCCAGGGGCGGGAGTGGGACCGGGGAGCTGTTTTTT. This sequence joins TRBV7-3 and TRBJ2-2; maybe TRBD2 (7 bases). CDR1 SGHTA and CDR2 FQGTGA come from the germline V gene. The V end was cut by 5 bases, the J end by 5 bases, with 18 bases between. The CDR3 sequence is 16 residues long. Full variable domain (remainder filled in from reference TRBV7-3 and TRBJ2-2): GAGVSQTPSNKVTEKGKYVELRCDPISGHTALYWYRQSLGQGPEFLIYFQGTGAADDSGLPNDRFFAVRPEGSVSTLKIQRTERGDSAVYLCASSPRGGSGTGELFFGEGSRLTVL.